This T cell receptor (beta chain) was sequenced for a study of T cell changes during pregnancy in multiple sclerosis. This CDR3 region has 14 residues. The ends were cut back, 7 bases at V and 1 base at J, with 14 bases in the middle. Germline values: CDR1 MDHEN, CDR2 SYDVKM. Produced via immunoSEQ multiplex PCR; TCRdb's table is partial and in-frame only. The sample holds tens of thousands of clones; 91% are singletons and the top ten take about 0.91%. V and J are TRBV28 and TRBJ2-7, with D perhaps matching TRBD1 (6 bases). The material was peripheral blood, obtained before pregnancy. This TCR came from a female donor with multiple sclerosis, enrolled in a pregnancy study. CDR3 sequence reads: CASIAGTRSYEQYF. For the CDR3, the DNA is TGTGCCAGCATCGCCGGGACACGGTCCTACGAGCAGTACTTC. Filled out from reference TRBV28 and TRBJ2-7, the complete variable domain reads DVKVTQSSRYLVKRTGEKVFLECVQDMDHENMFWYRQDPGLGLRLIYFSYDVKMKEKGDIPEGYSVSREKKERFSLILESASTNQTSMYLCASIAGTRSYEQYFGPGTRLTVT.